The TCR beta chain described here comes from a study of T cells in Graves' hyperthyroidism and ophthalmopathy. Points from the study as a whole: Blood also carried most thyroid clonotypes expanded above 0.001.

Comment on this clonotype: The antigen remains undetermined.

Trimming took 7 bases from V and 4 from J, leaving 13 bases between them. In germline, CDR1 is LNHDA, CDR2 SQIVND (reference sequence). The CDR3 has 13 amino acids. Amplification targeted TCR beta CDR3 regions from RNA transcripts. An initial round of RT-PCR targeting the TCR CDR3 relied on the HTBI primer set. TCRdb used MiXCR to reprocess the multiplex PCR reads, holding one entry per CDR3 protein. The repertoire includes around 200,000 distinct CDR3 sequences, around 16% of them detected once, and just under 45% sits in the top ten. This TCR derives from a man aged 35-49 years with Graves' hyperthyroidism. The chain combines TRBV19 with TRBJ1-2; D remains ambiguous. The sample taken for sequencing was blood. The CDR3 DNA sequence: TGTGCCAGTACCTGGGGAGAGGGCTATGGCTACACCTTC. This codes for CASTWGEGYGYTF.